Shown below are 3 T cell receptor beta chains from a single sample sequenced in a study of beta chain features in type 1 diabetes (dated 2018 in TCRdb). The library was prepared using the immunoSEQ multiplex PCR assay. All of the isolated RNA was reverse transcribed with the High Capacity cDNA Reverse Transcription Kit, so expressed TCRB transcripts were sequenced. Sourced from immuneACCESS, this table was stored by TCRdb with only in-frame sequences that have V and J called. A share of the clones is absent; for the studies checked, an unresolved V gene accounts for under half, and the remainder has no known explanation. The sample table shows 300,000 to 450,000 clones, and around 19% are seen once. The top ten clonotypes cover around 0.045% of the sample. The specimen sequenced was naive CD4+ T cells from blood. What this sample's cell subset or site label stands for: true naive CD4+ T cells. These receptors were obtained from a woman between 18 and 29 years old in good health.

This clone has more than one count but fewer than ten. The chain couples TRBV15 to TRBJ2-2; D is perhaps TRBD2 (7 bases). This CDR3 spans 16 amino acids. V was pared by 0 bases and J by 3 bases, with 11 bases between. Germline V gene lookup returns CDR1 LNHNV and CDR2 YYDKDF (reference sequence). The CDR3 coding sequence is TGTGCCACCAGCAGAGACGGGGGGCAGGACACCGGGGAGCTGTTTTTT. Its translation: CATSRDGGQDTGELFF.

This clone showed up just a few times. The gene calls are TRBV4-1 and TRBJ1-5; no clear D. The CDR3 length is 15 residues. The germline V and J ends were trimmed by 4 bases and 1 base, with 11 bases remaining between them. Germline lookup yields CDR1 MGHRA and CDR2 YSYEKL. CDR3 sequence reads: CASSLSDGSNQPQHF. CDR3 nucleotides: TGCGCCAGCAGCCTAAGCGACGGGAGCAATCAGCCCCAGCATTTT.

The V gene is TRBV27, the J gene TRBJ2-1; TRBD2 agrees at 9 bases. V lost 2 bases, J lost 5 bases, and 16 bases stayed unmatched. Germline V CDR1 and CDR2: MNHEY, SMNVEV (reference sequence). There are 19 residues in the CDR3. The CDR3 protein is CASSLNRLLAGRSDNEQFF. DNA for the CDR3: TGTGCCAGCAGTTTAAACCGACTACTAGCGGGTAGGTCCGACAATGAGCAGTTCTTC.